These T cell receptor beta chains were read from a single sample in a study of cytomegalovirus exposure and HLA in healthy donors. Sequenced by immunoSEQ multiplex PCR; TCRdb stores in-frame clones only, minus some. The table has around 200,000 clones, around 83% seen once. Sequencing was performed on PBMCs. The receptors derive from a man over 45 in good health and CMV-seronegative. Both conserved end residues are part of each CDR3. Fields, in order: D gene, clone size, J gene, V gene, CDR3 DNA, CDR3 protein. D genes are given only for firm matches. A clone size is listed for some rows: how often the clone was seen (once, few, many), or a class if it is expanded.

NA | NA | TRBJ2-7 | TRBV7-2 | TGTGCCAGCAGCTTAGCCTCGGGGGATGAATACGAGCAGTACTTC | CASSLASGDEYEQYF
NA | NA | TRBJ1-5 | TRBV2 | TGTGCCAGCGGAGGGAGCAGGGCCGGCAATCAGCCCCAGCATTTT | CASGGSRAGNQPQHF
NA | NA | TRBJ2-2 | TRBV19 | TGTGCCAGTAGTAATCCCCAGGGAAGCCACGCCGGGGAGCTGTTTTTT | CASSNPQGSHAGELFF
NA | few | TRBJ1-5 | TRBV5-1 | TGCGCCAGCAGCTTGGTGGGAGGCAATCAGCCCCAGCATTTT | CASSLVGGNQPQHF
NA | NA | TRBJ2-3 | TRBV11-2 | TGTGCCAGCAGCAGGACAGTTGTGGTCCCAGATACGCAGTATTTT | CASSRTVVVPDTQYF
TRBD1 | once | TRBJ2-7 | TRBV11-2 | TGTGCCAGCAGCCCCGGCGGGACAGGGCCCTTCTACGAGCAGTACTTC | CASSPGGTGPFYEQYF
NA | once | TRBJ1-5 | TRBV7-2 | TGTGCCAGCAGCAACACAGGGAATAGCAATCAGCCCCAGCATTTT | CASSNTGNSNQPQHF
TRBD1 | NA | TRBJ1-2 | TRBV6-4 | TGTGCCAGCAGTGACCCAGGGGGCTATGGCTACACCTTC | CASSDPGGYGYTF
TRBD1 | NA | TRBJ1-1 | TRBV7-8 | TGTGCCAGCAGCTTAGTGGGGACAGGTAGTGAAGCTTTCTTT | CASSLVGTGSEAFF
TRBD1 | NA | TRBJ2-2 | TRBV4-1 | TGCGCCAGCAGCCGGGACAGCGCGATATCGAACACCGGGGAGCTGTTTTTT | CASSRDSAISNTGELFF
TRBD2 | NA | TRBJ2-7 | TRBV6-1 | TGTGCCAGCACACTAGCGGGAGGCTACGAGCAGTACTTC | CASTLAGGYEQYF
TRBD1 | NA | TRBJ2-7 | TRBV4-1 | TGCGCCAGCAGCCAAGGTGGGACAGGAGTCTACGAGCAGTACTTC | CASSQGGTGVYEQYF
TRBD2 | NA | TRBJ2-7 | TRBV11-2 | TGTGCCAGCAGCGAGACTAGCGGGTGGTCCTACGAGCAGTACTTC | CASSETSGWSYEQYF
NA | once | TRBJ2-1 | TRBV7-9 | TGTTCCAGCAGCTTAACGGACAGCTCCTACAATGAGCAGTTCTTC | CSSSLTDSSYNEQFF
NA | NA | TRBJ2-1 | TRBV19 | TGTGCCAGTAGTATCTCACTAGCAAATGAGCAGTTCTTC | CASSISLANEQFF
NA | once | TRBJ2-7 | TRBV18 | TGTGCCAGCTCACCACGTCGGACAGACTACGAGCAGTACTTC | CASSPRRTDYEQYF
NA | NA | TRBJ2-6 | TRBV19 | TGTGCCAGTACGTCGTTCTCTGGGGCCAACGTCCTGACTTTC | CASTSFSGANVLTF
NA | NA | TRBJ1-3 | TRBV6-1 | TGTGCCAGCAGTGCTCTAGACAGCATCTCTGGAAACACCATATATTTT | CASSALDSISGNTIYF
NA | NA | TRBJ1-1 | TRBV2 | TGTGCCAGCACCAACAGTGGGAACACTGAAGCTTTCTTT | CASTNSGNTEAFF
TRBD2 | NA | TRBJ2-7 | TRBV9 | TGTGCCAGCAGCGTAGGGAACAGCGGGGAGTCCTACGAGCAGTACTTC | CASSVGNSGESYEQYF
NA | NA | TRBJ2-1 | TRBV7-2 | TGTGCCAGCAGCAGACCCCAGGGATACAATGAGCAGTTCTTC | CASSRPQGYNEQFF
TRBD2 | NA | TRBJ2-5 | TRBV5-1 | TGCGCCAGCAGCTTGGGCGATCCTAGCGGGGGGGTTAAAGAGACCCAGTACTTC | CASSLGDPSGGVKETQYF
NA | NA | TRBJ2-5 | TRBV6-6 | TGTGCCAGCAGTTTTAACAGGAGAACTCAAGAGACCCAGTACTTC | CASSFNRRTQETQYF
NA | NA | TRBJ1-5 | TRBV30 | TGTGCCTGGAGCCTTCAGGGGTTTGGCAATCAGCCCCAGCATTTT | CAWSLQGFGNQPQHF
TRBD2 | NA | TRBJ2-7 | TRBV9 | TGTGCCAGCAGCCTGGGACTAGCGGGGGGCTACGAGCAGTACTTC | CASSLGLAGGYEQYF
TRBD1 | NA | TRBJ2-1 | TRBV11-2 | TGTGCCAGCAGCCGTATTACAGGGGTAGTTGAGCAGTTCTTC | CASSRITGVVEQFF
NA | NA | TRBJ1-2 | TRBV7-2 | TGTGCCAGCAGCTCCCAAAAAAACTATGGCTACACCTTC | CASSSQKNYGYTF
NA | NA | TRBJ2-3 | TRBV30 | TGTGCCTGGAGTGAAAGGGCTAGGGGGATGAGGGATACGCAGTATTTT | CAWSERARGMRDTQYF
TRBD1 | NA | TRBJ2-4 | TRBV19 | TGTGCCAGTAGTGGACAGGGTTTGAACATTCAGTACTTC | CASSGQGLNIQYF
NA | NA | TRBJ2-5 | TRBV7-2 | TGTGCCAGCAGCCCAGAGGGAGTCAGGGGAGAGACCCAGTACTTC | CASSPEGVRGETQYF
TRBD1 | NA | TRBJ1-2 | TRBV7-3 | TGTGCCAGCAGCCCGGGACAGGGCTACTATGGCTACACCTTC | CASSPGQGYYGYTF
TRBD1 | NA | TRBJ2-7 | TRBV5-1 | TGCGCCAGCCGGGGACAGGGGCCCTACGAGCAGTACTTC | CASRGQGPYEQYF
NA | NA | TRBJ1-1 | TRBV6-5 | TGTGCCAGCAGTTCCAGGGTTGGTTCGAGCACTGAAGCTTTCTTT | CASSSRVGSSTEAFF
NA | NA | TRBJ1-1 | TRBV27 | TGTGCCAGCAGACCACAATACCGACATTCGTGGGACACTGAAGCTTTCTTT | CASRPQYRHSWDTEAFF
NA | NA | TRBJ1-3 | TRBV6-6 | TGTGCCAGCAGTACAGAGCTCACCTCTGGAAACACCATATATTTT | CASSTELTSGNTIYF
NA | NA | TRBJ1-1 | TRBV16 | TGTGCCAGCAGCGCCTCGGGTCCGAACACTGAAGCTTTCTTT | CASSASGPNTEAFF
NA | NA | TRBJ1-5 | TRBV7-2 | TGTGCCAGCAGCTTAGTATCCGGGATTGATCAGCCCCAGCATTTT | CASSLVSGIDQPQHF
NA | NA | TRBJ1-2 | TRBV6-5 | TGTGCCAGTGCCAGGGTATATAGCTCTAACTATGGCTACACCTTC | CASARVYSSNYGYTF
TRBD2 | NA | TRBJ2-1 | TRBV5-4 | TGTGCCAGCAGCTTGGGGACTAGTCGGGGGTACAATGAGCAGTTCTTC | CASSLGTSRGYNEQFF
TRBD2 | once | TRBJ2-7 | TRBV4-1 | TGCGCCAGCAGCCAAGAGCTAGCGGGGGCACCCCCCTACGAGCAGTACTTC | CASSQELAGAPPYEQYF
TRBD2 | NA | TRBJ2-7 | TRBV6-5 | TGTGCCAGCAGTCGGACTAGCGGATACTACGAGCAGTACTTC | CASSRTSGYYEQYF
NA | NA | TRBJ2-7 | TRBV30 | TGTGCCTGGAGTCCCGCGGGTGACTTACACTACGAGCAGTACTTC | CAWSPAGDLHYEQYF
TRBD1 | NA | TRBJ2-7 | TRBV7-2 | TGTGCCAGCAGCTTAGCCGGGACAGCCTACGAGCAGTACTTC | CASSLAGTAYEQYF
TRBD1 | once | TRBJ1-2 | TRBV6-5 | TGTGCCAGCAGTTACGGACAGGGGGATGGCTACACCTTC | CASSYGQGDGYTF
NA | NA | TRBJ2-1 | TRBV7-3 | TGTGCCAGCAGCCAGACAGGTAGCTCCTACAATGAGCAGTTCTTC | CASSQTGSSYNEQFF
NA | NA | TRBJ1-2 | TRBV27 | TGTGCCAGCAGTCTGAGGGGGAGAGATGGCTACACCTTC | CASSLRGRDGYTF
TRBD2 | NA | TRBJ2-5 | TRBV7-3 | TGTGCCAGCAGCTTAACGTTAGCGGGAGAGACCCAGTACTTC | CASSLTLAGETQYF
NA | NA | TRBJ2-6 | TRBV18 | TGTGCCAGCTCACAACAGAGCTCTGGGGCCAACGTCCTGACTTTC | CASSQQSSGANVLTF
TRBD1 | NA | TRBJ1-5 | TRBV7-8 | TGTGCCAGCAGCTACAACATCGCGACAGGGAGGTCCCAGCCCCAGCATTTT | CASSYNIATGRSQPQHF
NA | NA | TRBJ2-7 | TRBV11-2 | TGTGCCAGCAGCTTAGGCAGAACCTACGAGCAGTACTTC | CASSLGRTYEQYF
TRBD1 | NA | TRBJ2-3 | TRBV7-6 | TGTGCCAGCAGCCTGCGGACAGGGGGCATGGGTAGCACAGATACGCAGTATTTT | CASSLRTGGMGSTDTQYF
TRBD1 | few | TRBJ1-1 | TRBV6-5 | TGTGCCAGCCTCAGGGGGATGAACACTGAAGCTTTCTTT | CASLRGMNTEAFF
TRBD2 | NA | TRBJ2-7 | TRBV11-2 | TGTGCCAGCAGCCCGCCAAACGGGAGGAACGAGCAGTACTTC | CASSPPNGRNEQYF
NA | NA | TRBJ2-3 | TRBV9 | TGTGCCAGCAGCGTCCTAGCTGGTCGCACAGATACGCAGTATTTT | CASSVLAGRTDTQYF
TRBD1 | NA | TRBJ1-1 | TRBV2 | TGTGCCAGCAGTGAGTCCCACAGGGGTCCCACTGAAGCTTTCTTT | CASSESHRGPTEAFF
NA | NA | TRBJ2-1 | TRBV2 | TGTGCCAGCATTCCGTACAATGAGCAGTTCTTC | CASIPYNEQFF
NA | NA | TRBJ2-7 | TRBV7-2 | TGTGCCAGCAGCTTACAGGCTACCTACGAGCAGTACTTC | CASSLQATYEQYF
NA | NA | TRBJ1-1 | TRBV5-1 | TGCGCCAGCAGCCACGGACAGCTGAACACTGAAGCTTTCTTT | CASSHGQLNTEAFF
TRBD1 | NA | TRBJ2-7 | TRBV7-6 | TGTGCCAGCAGCTTAGGATCCGGGACAGCCTACGAGCAGTACTTC | CASSLGSGTAYEQYF
TRBD1 | NA | TRBJ2-5 | TRBV18 | TGTGCCAGCTCACCAACAGGACAGGGGGCCTGGGAGACCCAGTACTTC | CASSPTGQGAWETQYF